This note documents a single TCR beta chain sequence. Germline lookup yields CDR1 LNHDA and CDR2 SQIVND (reference sequence). CDR3 length: 14 amino acids. The V and J ends lost 5 bases and 7 bases respectively, with 14 bases between them. Method: immunoSEQ multiplex PCR; TCRdb's copy keeps in-frame clones and lacks some. The table shows 25,000 to 35,000 clones, with around 82% occurring only once. The sample originates from a study of OX40 agonist ivuxolimab in advanced cancers. Study-level information: Ivuxolimab, an antibody acting as an agonist of OX40 (CD134), was used to treat patients. Dose-escalation patients suffered from hepatocellular carcinoma, melanoma, renal cell or head and neck cancer.

The specimen comprised CD4+ or CD8+ T cells sorted from blood, sampled in a trial of the OX40 agonist ivuxolimab. This chain links TRBV19 with TRBJ2-2; tentatively, D is TRBD1 (5 bases). The sequence came from an adult with an advanced solid tumor such as melanoma, head and neck, liver or kidney cancer. CDR3 protein: CASSSGHNFGELFF. CDR3 nucleotides: TGTGCCAGTAGTTCAGGACATAACTTCGGGGAGCTGTTTTTT.